The 31 T cell receptor beta chains presented below share a single source sample, sequenced in a study of blood T cell repertoires in COVID-19. Assay used: immunoSEQ multiplex PCR; TCRdb lists only in-frame clones, some missing. Of about 87,000 clones in the sample, around 86% were seen once. Sample: peripheral blood. The receptors stem from a man aged 35 to 55 with acute or convalescent COVID-19.

V gene TRBV9 combines with J gene TRBJ1-1, with 9 bases that match TRBD1. Per the germline V gene, CDR1 is SGDLS and CDR2 is YYNGEE. The CDR3 loop spans 15 amino acids. After removal of 0 bases from V and 6 bases from J, the junction contained 6 bases not matched to a gene. The CDR3 sequence: CASSVVGTGRSEAFF. CDR3 DNA: TGTGCCAGCAGCGTAGTTGGGACAGGGAGGTCTGAAGCTTTCTTT. Based on the CDR3 plus reference TRBV9 and TRBJ1-1, the full variable domain is DSGVTQTPKHLITATGQRVTLRCSPRSGDLSVYWYQQSLDQGLQFLIQYYNGEERAKGNILERFSAQQFPDLHSELNLSSLELGDSALYFCASSVVGTGRSEAFFGQGTRLTVV.

The rearrangement joins TRBV5-8 to TRBJ1-2, with 8 bases lining up with TRBD1. Trimming cost V 4 bases and J 8 bases; bases outside gene matches: 13. The length of the CDR3 is 15 residues. From germline, CDR1 is SGHTS and CDR2 YDEGEE. Here the CDR3 reads CASSHGITGGGGYTF. The CDR3 nucleotides are TGTGCCAGCAGCCACGGGATAACAGGGGGAGGCGGCTACACCTTC.

This chain uses TRBV6-6 with TRBJ1-1; 8 bases align to TRBD1. CDR1 MNHNY and CDR2 SVGAGI come from the germline V gene (reference sequence). This CDR3 comprises 13 residues. V lost 6 bases to trimming and J lost 8 bases; unmatched junction nucleotides: 8. CDR3 residues: CASSLTGESEAFF. The CDR3 DNA sequence: TGTGCCAGCAGCCTGACAGGGGAGTCGGAAGCTTTCTTT.

This sequence joins TRBV19 and TRBJ1-4; TRBD1 matches at 8 bases. Unmatched junction bases numbered 4, after V lost 5 bases and J lost 5 bases. CDR1 LNHDA and CDR2 SQIVND come from the germline V gene (reference sequence). This CDR3 region has 14 residues. The CDR3 spells CASSGDRRNEKLFF. CDR3 DNA: TGTGCCAGTAGTGGGGACAGGAGAAATGAAAAACTGTTTTTT.

The V gene is TRBV30, the J gene TRBJ2-7, with unresolved D. The V end was cut by 2 bases, the J end by 2 bases, with 10 bases between. CDR3 length: 13 residues. In germline, CDR1 is GTSNPN, CDR2 SVGIG (reference sequence). This CDR3 reads CAWSYPQTYEQYF. DNA of the CDR3: TGTGCCTGGAGTTACCCACAAACCTACGAGCAGTACTTC.

The J gene is TRBJ2-5, the V gene TRBV27; 10 bases fit TRBD2. Germline-derived CDR1 and CDR2 are MNHEY and SMNVEV (reference sequence). V dropped 0 bases and J dropped 3; count of bases not matched to a gene: 4. The CDR3 runs to 16 residues. The CDR3 loop reads CASSLSRLAGKETQYF. The CDR3 region has the DNA TGTGCCAGCAGTTTATCCCGACTAGCGGGTAAAGAGACCCAGTACTTC.

The chain has TRBV2 and TRBJ1-6, with D possibly being TRBD1 (5 bases). This CDR3 comprises 15 residues. Germline-derived CDR1 and CDR2 are SNHLY and FYNNEI. Trimming pared 7 bases from V and 8 bases from J, leaving 18 bases between. Written as DNA, the CDR3 is TGTGCCAGCAATAGACGCGGGGCAGTGGATTCACCCCTCCACTTT. This codes for CASNRRGAVDSPLHF.

The chain uses TRBV27 and TRBJ2-7; 10 nucleotides line up with TRBD1. The germline V gene has CDR1 MNHEY and CDR2 SMNVEV (reference sequence). The CDR3 is 16 residues long. The junction had 11 bases not matched to a gene; V was cut back by 4 bases and J by 5 bases. The CDR3 sequence: CASSSRQGAILHEQYF. In nucleotides, the CDR3 is TGTGCCAGCAGTTCCAGACAGGGGGCAATTCTCCACGAGCAGTACTTC.

This chain connects TRBV5-1 to TRBJ2-2, with D perhaps TRBD2 (6 bases). The CDR3 loop spans 15 amino acids. Trimming stripped 0 bases from V and 6 bases from J, with 12 bases between. CDR1 is SGHRS and CDR2 is YFSETQ in the germline V gene. CDR3 residues: CASSLVAARAGELFF. CDR3 in DNA: TGCGCCAGCAGCTTGGTAGCGGCAAGGGCCGGGGAGCTGTTTTTT. Drawing the rest from reference TRBV5-1 and TRBJ2-2, the complete variable domain is KAGVTQTPRYLIKTRGQQVTLSCSPISGHRSVSWYQQTPGQGLQFLFEYFSETQRNKGNFPGRFSGRQFSNSRSEMNVSTLELGDSALYLCASSLVAARAGELFFGEGSRLTVL.

This clone was observed a single time. V gene TRBV2 combines with J gene TRBJ1-1, with unresolved D. CDR1 and CDR2 from the germline V gene are SNHLY and FYNNEI. This CDR3 has 13 amino acids. V lost 5 bases and J 2 bases, leaving 9 bases between the germline ends. In DNA, the CDR3 is TGTGCCAGCAGTCCGGGTCCTAACACTGAAGCTTTCTTT. It translates to CASSPGPNTEAFF.

The chain is built from TRBV19 and TRBJ1-2; the match to TRBD1 covers 8 bases. The length of the CDR3 is 16 residues. The V segment lost 5 bases and the J segment 2 bases; nucleotides outside the gene matches: 10. CDR1 is LNHDA and CDR2 is SQIVND in the germline V gene (reference sequence). The CDR3 here is CASSSPRTGTNYGYTF. The CDR3 bases are TGTGCCAGTAGTTCTCCCCGGACAGGGACGAACTATGGCTACACCTTC. The whole variable domain, remainder taken from reference TRBV19 and TRBJ1-2, is DGGITQSPKYLFRKEGQNVTLSCEQNLNHDAMYWYRQDPGQGLRLIYYSQIVNDFQKGDIAEGYSVSREKKESFPLTVTSAQKNPTAFYLCASSSPRTGTNYGYTFGSGTRLTVV.

This clone occurred a few times. This same CDR3 is encoded by further DNA sequences in the sample. The chain couples TRBV6-1 to TRBJ1-2, with TRBD1 matching over 8 bases. The germline CDR1 and CDR2 sequences are MNHNS and SASEGT. J gave up 8 bases and V 1 base, and 3 bases lay outside the gene matches. The CDR3 loop spans 13 amino acids. The CDR3 region has the DNA TGTGCCAGCAGTGAAGGACAGGGGTTGGGCTACACCTTC. Its protein is CASSEGQGLGYTF.

The V call is TRBV6-5, the J call TRBJ2-7; D unresolved. Trimming left V 6 bases short and J 6 bases short, with 9 bases between. CDR3 size: 11 residues. In germline, CDR1 is MNHEY, CDR2 SVGAGI. The CDR3 coding sequence is TGTGCCAGCAGCCTCTCGGGCGAGCAGTACTTC. This encodes CASSLSGEQYF.

The chain carries TRBV7-8 and TRBJ2-7; perhaps TRBD1 as D (6 bases). The CDR3 covers 13 residues. V was clipped by 5 bases and J by 2 bases, with 10 bases between them. Germline assignment: CDR1 SGHVS and CDR2 FQNEAQ. The CDR3 loop reads CASSHRVPYEQYF. In DNA form, the CDR3 reads TGTGCCAGCAGCCACAGGGTTCCCTACGAGCAGTACTTC.

This rearrangement joins TRBV9 to TRBJ1-2; tentative D call: TRBD1 (6 bases). This CDR3 is 15 amino acids long. Germline V CDR1 and CDR2: SGDLS, YYNGEE. Trimming took off 0 bases at V and 4 bases at J, with 13 bases between the two ends. CDR3: CASSVEGGQPYGYTF. The CDR3 DNA is TGTGCCAGCAGCGTAGAAGGCGGACAGCCCTATGGCTACACCTTC.

The chain joins TRBV9 to TRBJ1-4; TRBD1 might be the D (5 bases). The CDR3 is 15 amino acids. V shed 0 bases and J shed 3 bases, with 9 bases lying between them. Per germline, CDR1 SGDLS and CDR2 YYNGEE. Written as DNA, the CDR3 is TGTGCCAGCAGCGTAGCCGGGGGGTCTAATGAAAAACTGTTTTTT. It specifies CASSVAGGSNEKLFF.

This chain uses TRBV5-1 with TRBJ1-6; D unclear. The CDR3 covers 16 residues. Between the trimmed V and J ends, which lost 4 bases and 7 bases, there was a span of 18 bases. Germline loops: CDR1 SGHRS, CDR2 YFSETQ. In DNA form, the CDR3 reads TGCGCCAGCAGCCCGTACATGGAAACTACGAATTCACCCCTCCACTTT. Its protein is CASSPYMETTNSPLHF.

The chain carries TRBV6-4 and TRBJ1-2, with 9 bases that match TRBD1. With V trimmed by 3 bases and J by 0 bases, 5 bases remained unmatched. The CDR3 covers 16 residues. CDR1 MRHNA and CDR2 SNTAGT come from the germline V gene. The CDR3 loop is CASSEYGDRANYGYTF. The CDR3, as DNA: TGTGCCAGCAGTGAATACGGGGACAGGGCTAACTATGGCTACACCTTC.

The rearrangement uses TRBV14 and TRBJ2-1, with TRBD2 matching 11 bases. Trimming at V came to 4 bases and at J to 1 base, leaving 0 bases not matched to a gene. Germline V gives CDR1 SGHDN, CDR2 FVKESK. The CDR3 covers 15 residues. CDR3 nucleotide sequence: TGTGCCAGCAGCCTAGCGGGGGGGTCCTACAATGAGCAGTTCTTC. It yields the protein CASSLAGGSYNEQFF.

V gene TRBV19 combines with J gene TRBJ2-1; 8 bases fit TRBD2. The germline V gene encodes CDR1 LNHDA and CDR2 SQIVND (reference sequence). V lost 5 bases to trimming and J lost 2 bases; unmatched junction nucleotides: 14. This CDR3 spans 18 amino acids. The CDR3 protein is CASSVNSGILKTYNEQFF. DNA of the CDR3: TGTGCCAGTAGTGTGAATAGCGGGATCTTGAAAACCTACAATGAGCAGTTCTTC.

This clone was picked up one time. The V and J genes are TRBV6-5 and TRBJ1-6; TRBD1 matches at 9 bases. Germline values: CDR1 MNHEY, CDR2 SVGAGI. This CDR3 is built from 15 residues. The ends lost 4 bases at V and 7 bases at J; junction bases unmatched: 5. The DNA of the CDR3 is TGTGCCAGCAGTTCCGACAGGGGGACCAATTCACCCCTCCACTTT. As protein: CASSSDRGTNSPLHF.

This rearrangement joins TRBV7-2 to TRBJ1-5; 10 bases map to TRBD1. Germline V gene sequence: CDR1 SGHTA, CDR2 FQGNSA. V was clipped by 5 bases and J by 1 base; unmatched bases: 2. The CDR3 consists of 15 residues. The DNA of the CDR3 is TGTGCCAGCAGCCTGACAGGGGGCAGCAATCAGCCCCAGCATTTT. It is translated as CASSLTGGSNQPQHF.

This clone appeared once. The chain is built from TRBV7-2 and TRBJ2-5, with D unclear. The V end was cut by 5 bases, the J end by 1 base, with 11 bases between. This CDR3 has 14 amino acids. The V gene's germline CDR1 is SGHTA and CDR2 FQGNSA. The CDR3 DNA reads TGTGCCAGCAGCCCCTCGCGATTCCAAGAGACCCAGTACTTC. Translating it yields CASSPSRFQETQYF.

The rearrangement joins TRBV5-8 to TRBJ2-7, with a weak D call TRBD2 (6 bases). The V gene's germline CDR1 is SGHTS and CDR2 YDEGEE. The germline V and J ends were trimmed by 3 bases and 4 bases, with 11 bases remaining between them. The length of the CDR3 is 13 residues. CDR3 sequence (DNA): TGTGCCAGCAGCTCGGGGCGGGGATACGAGCAGTACTTC. Translated: CASSSGRGYEQYF.

This clone was seen only once. This chain joins TRBV6-2 or TRBV6-3 and TRBJ2-7, with D tentatively TRBD2 (6 bases). The CDR3 totals 14 residues. Germline values: CDR1 MNHEY, CDR2 SVGEGT. Deletions cut 8 bases from V and 0 bases from J, with 14 bases between. CDR3 DNA sequence: TGTGCCAGCCGCCTCCGGGACTCCTCCTACGAGCAGTACTTC. Residues: CASRLRDSSYEQYF.

The chain recombines TRBV30 with TRBJ1-1; D remains unclear. The length of the CDR3 is 12 residues. Per germline, CDR1 GTSNPN and CDR2 SVGIG (reference sequence). Trimming left V 5 bases short and J 1 base short, with 8 bases between. CDR3 in amino acids: CAWGDTNTEAFF. In DNA, the CDR3 is TGTGCCTGGGGTGACACGAACACTGAAGCTTTCTTT.

The chain employs TRBV29-1 and TRBJ2-5; 7 bases align to TRBD2. The CDR3 sequence is 13 residues long. Germline V CDR1 and CDR2: SQVTM, ANQGSEA. The CDR3 loop reads CGSRDYYQETQYF. CDR3 coding DNA: TGCGGCTCAAGGGACTACTACCAAGAGACCCAGTACTTC.

The chain employs TRBV19 and TRBJ1-6, with TRBD1 identical over 7 bases. V trimming: 3 bases; J trimming: 0 bases; junction bases outside the gene matches: 5. Germline assignment: CDR1 LNHDA and CDR2 SQIVND (reference sequence). The length of the CDR3 is 17 residues. CDR3 sequence (DNA): TGTGCCAGTAGTATTGATGCAGGGGGCTCCTATAATTCACCCCTCCACTTT. Translation gives CASSIDAGGSYNSPLHF.

The chain is built from TRBV25-1 and TRBJ2-2; D gene uncertain. Germline assignment: CDR1 MGHDK and CDR2 SYGVNS. CDR3 length: 15 residues. V gave up 4 bases and J gave up 2 bases, with 11 bases separating them. The CDR3 loop reads CASSAGPPNTGELFF. The CDR3 bases are TGTGCCAGCAGTGCAGGTCCCCCTAACACCGGGGAGCTGTTTTTT.

This sequence joins TRBV18 and TRBJ2-5; 9 positions agree with TRBD2. This CDR3 comprises 15 residues. The V gene end was trimmed by 4 bases and the J gene end by 1 base; junction bases not matched to a gene: 4. Germline-derived CDR1 and CDR2 are KGHSH and LQKENI. The CDR3 here is CASSLLAGIQETQYF. DNA of the CDR3: TGTGCCAGCTCACTGCTAGCGGGGATCCAAGAGACCCAGTACTTC.

The rearrangement uses TRBV7-6 and TRBJ1-3, with D possibly TRBD1 on 6 matching bases. CDR1 is SGHVS, CDR2 FNYEAQ, per germline. The V end lost 1 base, the J end lost 4 bases, and 14 bases lay between the germline ends. The CDR3 has 16 residues. This chain's CDR3 is CASSLVQGHGGNTIYF. CDR3 nucleotides: TGTGCCAGCAGCTTAGTACAGGGTCATGGGGGAAACACCATATATTTT.